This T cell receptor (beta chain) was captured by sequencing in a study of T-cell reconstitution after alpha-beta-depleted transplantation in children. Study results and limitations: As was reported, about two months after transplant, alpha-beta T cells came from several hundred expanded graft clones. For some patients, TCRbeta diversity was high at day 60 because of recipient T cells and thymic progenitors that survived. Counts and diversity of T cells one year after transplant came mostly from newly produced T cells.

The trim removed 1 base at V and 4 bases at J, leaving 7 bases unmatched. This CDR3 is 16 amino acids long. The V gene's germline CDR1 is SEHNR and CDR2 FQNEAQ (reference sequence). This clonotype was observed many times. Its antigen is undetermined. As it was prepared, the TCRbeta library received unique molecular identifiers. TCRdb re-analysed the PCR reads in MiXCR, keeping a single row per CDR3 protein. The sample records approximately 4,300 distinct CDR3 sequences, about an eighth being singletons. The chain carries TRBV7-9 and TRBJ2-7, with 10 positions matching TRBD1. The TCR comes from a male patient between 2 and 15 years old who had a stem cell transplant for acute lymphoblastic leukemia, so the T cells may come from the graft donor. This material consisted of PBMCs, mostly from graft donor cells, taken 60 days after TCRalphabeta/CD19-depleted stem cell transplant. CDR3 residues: CASSLGGQGVKYEQYF. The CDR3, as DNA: TGTGCCAGCAGCTTAGGAGGACAGGGGGTCAAATACGAGCAGTACTTC. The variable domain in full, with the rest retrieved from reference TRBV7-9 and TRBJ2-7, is DTGVSQNPRHKITKRGQNVTFRCDPISEHNRLYWYRQTLGQGPEFLTYFQNEAQLEKSRLLSDRFSAERPKGSFSTLEIQRTEQGDSAMYLCASSLGGQGVKYEQYFGPGTRLTVT.